The 20 T cell receptor beta chains listed next were all sequenced from one sample in a study of blood T cell repertoires in COVID-19. Using immunoSEQ multiplex PCR, the repertoire was profiled, and TCRdb retains in-frame clones only, with some absent. The sample lists 200,000 to 300,000 clones, around 83% occurring once. Sequences were obtained from peripheral blood. The receptors were gathered from a woman aged 60-75 years with active or convalescent COVID-19.

The rearrangement uses TRBV27 and TRBJ1-6, with TRBD1 identical over 8 bases. V shed 5 bases, J shed 10 bases, and the junction held 10 bases outside the gene matches. Per germline, CDR1 MNHEY and CDR2 SMNVEV (reference sequence). The CDR3 sequence is 15 residues long. The DNA for the CDR3 is TGTGCCAGCAGTCCGCGGACAGGGCAAAACTCACCCCTCCACTTT. This gives the protein CASSPRTGQNSPLHF.

CDR3 residues: CASSLGQGVGNTEAFF. For the CDR3, the DNA is TGTGCCAGCAGCCTTGGACAGGGGGTTGGGAACACTGAAGCTTTCTTT. This chain links TRBV9 with TRBJ1-1; 10 bases match TRBD1. CDR1 SGDLS and CDR2 YYNGEE come from the germline V gene. The CDR3 loop spans 16 amino acids. Losses at the gene ends were 4 bases for V and 1 base for J; bases not matched to a gene: 7.

The V gene is TRBV30, the J gene TRBJ1-1, with D maybe TRBD1 (5 bases). V was cut by 5 bases and J by 3 bases, with 16 bases left in between. CDR1 and CDR2 from the germline V gene are GTSNPN and SVGIG (reference sequence). CDR3 size: 14 residues. Here the CDR3 reads CAWGWGSPYTEAFF. The CDR3 DNA sequence: TGTGCCTGGGGGTGGGGCTCTCCTTACACTGAAGCTTTCTTT.

The chain links TRBV10-3 to TRBJ1-2, with 7 bases that match TRBD1. The J segment lost 5 bases and the V segment lost 3 bases, leaving 9 bases of the junction unmatched. This CDR3 comprises 15 residues. CDR1 ENHRY and CDR2 SYGVKD come from the germline V gene. CDR3 region: CAISDWGQLDYGYTF. In DNA form, the CDR3 reads TGTGCCATCAGTGATTGGGGACAGCTCGATTATGGCTACACCTTC.

This clone was seen once. The rearrangement uses TRBV2 and TRBJ1-5; D is perhaps TRBD1 (5 bases). The germline CDR1 and CDR2 sequences are SNHLY and FYNNEI. V shed 2 bases and J shed 6 bases, with 14 bases lying between them. CDR3 size: 15 residues. This chain's CDR3 is CASSERRQGSQPQHF. Written as DNA, the CDR3 is TGTGCCAGCAGTGAAAGGCGGCAGGGAAGTCAGCCCCAGCATTTT.

The chain combines TRBV6-1 with TRBJ1-2; TRBD1 matches 9 bases. The V and J ends lost 2 bases and 0 bases, in that order; junction bases with no gene match: 4. The CDR3 is made up of 16 amino acids. Germline V gene sequence: CDR1 MNHNS, CDR2 SASEGT. The CDR3 spells CASSEPGQGPNYGYTF. The CDR3 nucleotides are TGTGCCAGCAGTGAACCCGGACAGGGGCCTAACTATGGCTACACCTTC.

The V call is TRBV9, the J call TRBJ1-2; 9 nucleotides line up with TRBD1. Trimming cost V 2 bases and J 6 bases; bases outside gene matches: 14. The CDR3 spans 17 residues. CDR1 SGDLS and CDR2 YYNGEE come from the germline V gene. The CDR3 reads CASSVVPGQGLKNGYTF. The CDR3 DNA is TGTGCCAGCAGCGTCGTCCCGGGACAGGGATTGAAGAATGGCTACACCTTC.

The chain carries TRBV30 and TRBJ2-2; 7 positions agree with TRBD2. V lost 2 bases, J lost 6 bases, and 9 bases stayed unmatched. The CDR3 covers 15 residues. Germline values: CDR1 GTSNPN, CDR2 SVGIG (reference sequence). This chain's CDR3 is CAWSREVISSGELFF. CDR3 DNA sequence: TGTGCCTGGAGTCGGGAGGTTATCTCTTCCGGGGAGCTGTTTTTT.

The chain is built from TRBV9 and TRBJ1-1; perhaps TRBD1 as D (6 bases). Trimming pared 4 bases from V and 0 bases from J, leaving 16 bases between. Germline V gene lookup returns CDR1 SGDLS and CDR2 YYNGEE. The CDR3 extends over 16 amino acids. The CDR3: CASSPRGGQLNTEAFF. The CDR3 region has the DNA TGTGCCAGCAGCCCGAGGGGCGGACAGCTGAACACTGAAGCTTTCTTT. Based on the CDR3 plus reference TRBV9 and TRBJ1-1, the full variable domain is DSGVTQTPKHLITATGQRVTLRCSPRSGDLSVYWYQQSLDQGLQFLIQYYNGEERAKGNILERFSAQQFPDLHSELNLSSLELGDSALYFCASSPRGGQLNTEAFFGQGTRLTVV.

The gene calls are TRBV14 and TRBJ1-1; a weak D match, TRBD1 (5 bases). This CDR3 comprises 14 residues. The germline V gene has CDR1 SGHDN and CDR2 FVKESK. The V gene lost 2 bases and the J gene lost 0 bases, with 7 bases spanning the gap. Written as DNA, the CDR3 is TGTGCCAGCAGCCAACCAGGGATGAACACTGAAGCTTTCTTT. Its translation is CASSQPGMNTEAFF.

This chain connects TRBV13 to TRBJ2-7, with D tentatively TRBD2 (6 bases). The CDR3 has 17 amino acids. Germline loops: CDR1 PRHDT, CDR2 FYEKMQ (reference sequence). V gave up 1 base and J gave up 3 bases, with 19 bases separating them. Here the CDR3 reads CASSLVFEGGGVYEQYF. The CDR3 bases are TGTGCCAGCAGCTTAGTATTCGAAGGAGGCGGGGTCTACGAGCAGTACTTC.

The rearrangement joins TRBV18 to TRBJ2-1, with 9 positions matching TRBD2. Germline assignment: CDR1 KGHSH and CDR2 LQKENI. Germline trimming cut 3 bases from V and 7 bases from J; bases unmatched to any gene: 10. The CDR3 has 16 residues. This chain's CDR3 is CASSPTIAGVTNEQFF. CDR3 DNA sequence: TGTGCCAGCTCACCGACCATAGCGGGGGTTACGAATGAGCAGTTCTTC.

The rearrangement joins TRBV2 to TRBJ1-4; possibly TRBD1 for D (6 bases). There are 15 residues in the CDR3. V lost 8 bases and J 8 bases, leaving 21 bases between the germline ends. In germline, CDR1 is SNHLY, CDR2 FYNNEI. CDR3 sequence: CASCTQRLRGEKLFF. The CDR3 coding sequence is TGTGCCAGCTGTACTCAGAGGCTGAGGGGGGAAAAACTGTTTTTT. Full variable domain (remainder filled in from reference TRBV2 and TRBJ1-4): EPEVTQTPSHQVTQMGQEVILRCVPISNHLYFYWYRQILGQKVEFLVSFYNNEISEKSEIFDDQFSVERPDGSNFTLKIRSTKLEDSAMYFCASCTQRLRGEKLFFGSGTQLSVL.

The rearrangement uses TRBV18 and TRBJ2-7, with no clear D. From germline, CDR1 is KGHSH and CDR2 LQKENI. With 6 bases removed from V and 2 bases from J, the gap between germline ends came to 14 bases. CDR3 length equals 14 residues. CDR3 in amino acids: CASSVVGQAYEQYF. CDR3 nucleotide sequence: TGTGCCAGCTCGGTCGTGGGCCAGGCCTACGAGCAGTACTTC.

The CDR3 here is CASSQSPSGGAGYEQYF. The CDR3 coding sequence is TGCGCCAGCAGCCAATCGCCTAGCGGGGGGGCCGGCTACGAGCAGTACTTC. The gene calls are TRBV4-1 and TRBJ2-7; 12 nucleotides match TRBD2. Unmatched junction bases numbered 8, after V lost 2 bases and J lost 3 bases. Germline V gene lookup returns CDR1 MGHRA and CDR2 YSYEKL. This CDR3 comprises 17 residues.

In nucleotides, the CDR3 is TGTGCCAGCAGTTACGGGGCAGCCGGCCACAATGAGCAGTTCTTC. It specifies CASSYGAAGHNEQFF. This chain links TRBV6-2 or TRBV6-3 with TRBJ2-1; the D gene is possibly TRBD1 (5 bases). The germline V and J ends were trimmed by 2 bases and 5 bases, with 13 bases remaining between them. Per the germline V gene, CDR1 is MNHEY and CDR2 is SVGEGT. The CDR3 sequence is 15 residues long.

The V call is TRBV30, the J call TRBJ1-3, with 11 nucleotides matching TRBD1. Germline loops: CDR1 GTSNPN, CDR2 SVGIG (reference sequence). The CDR3 has 14 residues. The junction had 2 bases not matched to a gene; V was cut back by 3 bases and J by 4 bases. The CDR3 spells CAWSGQGAGNTIYF. The CDR3 coding sequence is TGTGCCTGGAGCGGACAGGGGGCAGGAAACACCATATATTTT.

The genes are TRBV5-1 and TRBJ1-2; the match to TRBD1 covers 7 bases. CDR1 is SGHRS, CDR2 YFSETQ, per germline. CDR3 size: 14 residues. Trimming cost V 4 bases and J 0 bases; bases outside gene matches: 3. The chain's CDR3 is CASSPGTANYGYTF. Written as DNA, the CDR3 is TGCGCCAGCAGCCCTGGGACAGCTAACTATGGCTACACCTTC.

CDR3 loop: CASSAGTGRANEKLFF. DNA of the CDR3: TGTGCCAGCAGCGCGGGGACAGGGAGGGCTAATGAAAAACTGTTTTTT. The gene calls are TRBV5-6 and TRBJ1-4; the match to TRBD1 covers 9 bases. V was pared by 4 bases and J by 3 bases, with 7 bases of the junction left unmatched. The CDR3 loop spans 16 amino acids. Looked up from germline, CDR1 is SGHDT and CDR2 is YYEEEE.

This clone was counted only a few times. The rearrangement links TRBV7-9 to TRBJ1-5; 8 bases align to TRBD1. Germline-derived CDR1 and CDR2 are SEHNR and FQNEAQ (reference sequence). The CDR3 consists of 15 residues. V dropped 0 bases and J dropped 2; count of bases not matched to a gene: 0. The CDR3 protein is CASSLADRGNQPQHF. The CDR3 DNA sequence: TGTGCCAGCAGCTTAGCGGACAGGGGCAATCAGCCCCAGCATTTT.